The clone carrying this TCR beta chain was recorded at least ten times. This record comes from a study of T cell repertoires in cytomegalovirus infection. V dropped 3 bases and J dropped 1 base, with 9 bases sitting between them. The CDR3 is 14 residues long. CDR1 KGHSH and CDR2 LQKENI come from the germline V gene. TCRdb reprocessed the reads with MiXCR, giving one entry per CDR3 protein. The sample contains over 300,000 distinct CDR3 sequences, more than 8% of which appear only once. V usage is TRBV18 and J usage is TRBJ2-5; possibly TRBD2 for D (5 bases). The sequencing input was PBMCs. This receptor was obtained from a human donor in good health (CMV status not recorded). Some clones in this sample may be carry-over from other donors' samples. The DNA of the CDR3 is TGTGCCAGCTCACCCCAGGCGGGCCAAGAGACCCAGTACTTC. Its translation is CASSPQAGQETQYF.